The entry that follows covers one T cell receptor beta chain sequence. Its target is not known. CDR1 DFQATT and CDR2 SNEGSKA come from the germline V gene (reference sequence). The CDR3 is made up of 14 amino acids. The entry originates in a study of T cell repertoires in cytomegalovirus infection. TCRdb re-analysed the reads in MiXCR, keeping a single row per CDR3 protein. Counted here are approximately 770,000 distinct CDR3 sequences, about 27% occurring once; the ten biggest clones make up about 12%. The clonotype was recovered from a human donor in good health (CMV status not recorded). Some clones in this sample may be carry-over from other donors' samples. The source was cultured CD8+ T cells from PBMCs, collected from culture after CMV antigen stimulation. V gene TRBV20-1 combines with J gene TRBJ2-1, with 10 bases matching TRBD2. CDR3 in DNA: TGCAGCCCCAGGGCCCTAGCGGGGGTCTATGAGCAGTTCTTC. This sequence encodes CSPRALAGVYEQFF.